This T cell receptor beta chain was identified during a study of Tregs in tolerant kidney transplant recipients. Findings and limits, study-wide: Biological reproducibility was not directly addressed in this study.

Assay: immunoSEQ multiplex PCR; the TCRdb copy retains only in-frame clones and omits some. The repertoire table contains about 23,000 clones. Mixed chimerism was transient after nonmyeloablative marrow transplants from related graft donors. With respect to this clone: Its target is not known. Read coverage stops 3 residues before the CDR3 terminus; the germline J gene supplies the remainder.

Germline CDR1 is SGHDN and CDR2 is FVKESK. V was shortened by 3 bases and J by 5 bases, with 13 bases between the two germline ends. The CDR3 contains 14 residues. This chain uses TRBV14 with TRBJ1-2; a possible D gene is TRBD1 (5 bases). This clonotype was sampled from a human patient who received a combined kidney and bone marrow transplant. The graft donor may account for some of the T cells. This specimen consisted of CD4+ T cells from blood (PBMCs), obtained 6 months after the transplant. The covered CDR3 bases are TGTGCCAGCAGCCAGGATGAGGGACTGTATGGC. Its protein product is CASSQDEGLYG. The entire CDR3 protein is CASSQDEGLYGYTF.